This T cell receptor (beta chain) came from a study of blood T cell repertoires in COVID-19. CDR1 is SGHNT, CDR2 YENEEA, per germline. The CDR3 contains 14 residues. The ends lost 5 bases at V and 7 bases at J; junction bases unmatched: 4. TCRdb's table, derived via immunoSEQ multiplex PCR, lists solely in-frame clones and lacks some. The table includes about 280,000 clones, around 88% detected once. This receptor was taken from a middle-aged man with acute or convalescent COVID-19. Sequencing used peripheral blood. This chain uses TRBV11-3 with TRBJ1-6; 8 bases are a match to TRBD1. The CDR3 bases are TGTGCCAGCAGCCCGACAGGGGCGAATTCACCCCTCCACTTT. Translation: CASSPTGANSPLHF.